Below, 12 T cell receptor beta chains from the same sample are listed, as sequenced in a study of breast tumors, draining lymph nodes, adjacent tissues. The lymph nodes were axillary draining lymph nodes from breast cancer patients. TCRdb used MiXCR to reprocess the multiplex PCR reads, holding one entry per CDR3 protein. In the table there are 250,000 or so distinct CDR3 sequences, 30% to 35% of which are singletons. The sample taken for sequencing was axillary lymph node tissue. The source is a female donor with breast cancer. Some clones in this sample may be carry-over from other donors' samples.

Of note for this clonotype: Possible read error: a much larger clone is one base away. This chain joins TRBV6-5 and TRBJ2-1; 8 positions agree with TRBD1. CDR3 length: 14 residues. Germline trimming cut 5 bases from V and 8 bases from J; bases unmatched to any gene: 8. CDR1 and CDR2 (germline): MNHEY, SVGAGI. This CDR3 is CASSHGTGDYEQFF. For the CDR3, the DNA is TGTGCCAGCAGTCATGGGACAGGTGATTATGAGCAGTTCTTC.

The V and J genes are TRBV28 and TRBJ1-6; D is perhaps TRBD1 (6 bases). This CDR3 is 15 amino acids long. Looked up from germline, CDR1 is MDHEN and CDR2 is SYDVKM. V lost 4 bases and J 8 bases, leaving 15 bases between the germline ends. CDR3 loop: CASSWSRGWDSPLHF. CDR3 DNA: TGTGCCAGCAGTTGGAGCAGGGGATGGGATTCACCCCTCCACTTT. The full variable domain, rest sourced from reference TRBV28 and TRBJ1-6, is DVKVTQSSRYLVKRTGEKVFLECVQDMDHENMFWYRQDPGLGLRLIYFSYDVKMKEKGDIPEGYSVSREKKERFSLILESASTNQTSMYLCASSWSRGWDSPLHFGNGTRLTVT.

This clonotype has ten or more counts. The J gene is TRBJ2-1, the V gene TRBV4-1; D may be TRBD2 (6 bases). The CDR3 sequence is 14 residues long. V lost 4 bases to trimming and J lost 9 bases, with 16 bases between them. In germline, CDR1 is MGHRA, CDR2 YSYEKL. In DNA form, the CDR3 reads TGCGCCAGCAGCCCACTGACTAGGTCGGGTGAGCAGTTCTTC. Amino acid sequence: CASSPLTRSGEQFF.

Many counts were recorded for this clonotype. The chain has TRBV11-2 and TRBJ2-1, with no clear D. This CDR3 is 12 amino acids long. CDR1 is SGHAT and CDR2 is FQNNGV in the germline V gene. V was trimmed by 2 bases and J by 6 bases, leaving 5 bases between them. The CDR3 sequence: CASSLISNEQFF. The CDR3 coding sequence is TGTGCCAGCAGCTTAATTTCCAATGAGCAGTTCTTC.

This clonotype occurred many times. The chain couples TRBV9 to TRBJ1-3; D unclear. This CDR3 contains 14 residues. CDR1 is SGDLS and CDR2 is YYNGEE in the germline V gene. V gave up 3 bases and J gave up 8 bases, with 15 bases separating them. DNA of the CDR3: TGTGCCAGCAGCGCGTCGGACCTGCGGGACACCATATATTTT. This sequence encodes CASSASDLRDTIYF.

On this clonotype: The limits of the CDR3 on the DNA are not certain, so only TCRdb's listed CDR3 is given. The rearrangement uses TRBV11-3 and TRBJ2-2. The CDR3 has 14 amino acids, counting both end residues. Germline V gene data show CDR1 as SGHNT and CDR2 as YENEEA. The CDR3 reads CASSFGSGTGELSF.

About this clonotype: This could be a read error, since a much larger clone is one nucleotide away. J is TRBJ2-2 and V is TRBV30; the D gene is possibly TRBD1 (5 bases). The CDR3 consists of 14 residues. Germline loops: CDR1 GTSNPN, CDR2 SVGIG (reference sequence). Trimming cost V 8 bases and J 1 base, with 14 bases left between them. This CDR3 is CALKQVKNTGELFF. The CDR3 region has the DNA TGTGCCCTTAAACAGGTTAAGAACACCGGGGAGCTGTTTTTT.

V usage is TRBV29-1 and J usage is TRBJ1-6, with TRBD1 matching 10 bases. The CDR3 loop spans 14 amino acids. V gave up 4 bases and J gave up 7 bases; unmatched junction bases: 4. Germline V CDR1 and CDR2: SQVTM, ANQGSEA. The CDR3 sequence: CSVGGTGANSPLHF. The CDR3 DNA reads TGCAGCGTTGGAGGGACAGGGGCCAATTCACCCCTCCACTTT.

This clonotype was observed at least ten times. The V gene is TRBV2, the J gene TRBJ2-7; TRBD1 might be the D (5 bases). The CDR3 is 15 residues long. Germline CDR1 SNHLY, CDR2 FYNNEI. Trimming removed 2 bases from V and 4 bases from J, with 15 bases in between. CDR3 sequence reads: CASSEPAGKRYEQYF. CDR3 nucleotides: TGTGCCAGCAGTGAACCGGCAGGGAAAAGGTACGAGCAGTACTTC.

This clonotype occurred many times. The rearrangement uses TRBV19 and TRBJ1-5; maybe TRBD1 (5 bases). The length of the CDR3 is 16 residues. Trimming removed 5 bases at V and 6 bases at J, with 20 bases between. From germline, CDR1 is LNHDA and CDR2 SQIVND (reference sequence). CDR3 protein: CASSLPLGRVGQPQHF. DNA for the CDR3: TGTGCCAGTAGTCTACCCCTAGGCAGGGTTGGTCAGCCCCAGCATTTT.

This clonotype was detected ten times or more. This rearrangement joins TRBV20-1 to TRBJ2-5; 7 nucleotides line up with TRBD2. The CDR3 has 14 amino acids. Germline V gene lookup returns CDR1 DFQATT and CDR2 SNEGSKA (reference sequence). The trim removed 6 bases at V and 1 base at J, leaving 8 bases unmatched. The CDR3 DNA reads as TGCAGTGCCTGTAGCGGGCCAGCCCAAGAGACCCAGTACTTC. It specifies CSACSGPAQETQYF.

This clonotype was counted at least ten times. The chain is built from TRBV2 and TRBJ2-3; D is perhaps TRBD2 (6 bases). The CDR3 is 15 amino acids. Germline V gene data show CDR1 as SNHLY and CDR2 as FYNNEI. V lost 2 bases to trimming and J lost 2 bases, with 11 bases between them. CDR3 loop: CASSETGLFTDTQYF. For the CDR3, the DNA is TGTGCCAGCAGTGAAACTGGACTATTCACAGATACGCAGTATTTT.